Below are 13 T cell receptor beta chains sequenced from a single sample in a study of cytomegalovirus exposure and HLA in healthy donors. Primers for the PCR totalled 60 Vbeta and 13 Jbeta. The assay was immunoSEQ multiplex PCR, and TCRdb's table has in-frame clones only and misses some. The sample's table shows just over 200,000 clones. The material sequenced was PBMCs. These receptors were collected from a girl aged 2 to 10 in good health and CMV-seropositive.

The CDR3 loop reads CASSIQGADTQYF. The CDR3 region has the DNA TGTGCCAGTAGTATCCAGGGGGCAGATACGCAGTATTTT. The chain employs TRBV19 and TRBJ2-3; 7 bases are a match to TRBD1. Germline CDR1 LNHDA, CDR2 SQIVND (reference sequence). The CDR3 has 13 residues. The V segment lost 3 bases and the J segment 4 bases; nucleotides outside the gene matches: 1.

DNA of the CDR3: TGTGCCAGTATCCCGGGACAGGGCGCGAATGAAAAACTGTTTTTT. Translated: CASIPGQGANEKLFF. V gene TRBV19 combines with J gene TRBJ1-4, with 9 bases that match TRBD1. Losses at the gene ends were 7 bases for V and 5 bases for J; bases not matched to a gene: 8. CDR3 size: 15 residues. Germline CDR1 and CDR2: LNHDA and SQIVND (reference sequence).

This chain connects TRBV28 to TRBJ1-2, with unresolved D. Germline-derived CDR1 and CDR2 are MDHEN and SYDVKM. The CDR3 has 14 amino acids. The V and J ends lost 3 bases and 5 bases respectively, with 13 bases between them. This CDR3 reads CASSFRGGWYGYTF. The CDR3 DNA follows: TGTGCCAGCAGTTTTCGGGGTGGGTGGTATGGCTACACCTTC.

V usage is TRBV2 and J usage is TRBJ2-3; 9 bases are shared with TRBD2. CDR3 length: 15 amino acids. The germline V gene encodes CDR1 SNHLY and CDR2 FYNNEI. The J segment lost 2 bases and the V segment lost 8 bases, leaving 8 bases of the junction unmatched. The CDR3 DNA follows: TGTGCCAGCGAGGCTAGCGGGACACTCACAGATACGCAGTATTTT. Encoded protein: CASEASGTLTDTQYF.

CDR3 loop: CASGLARGTDTQYF. The CDR3 nucleotides read TGTGCCAGCGGCCTAGCTAGGGGCACAGATACGCAGTATTTT. This chain uses TRBV19 with TRBJ2-3, with a possible D match to TRBD2 (5 bases). This CDR3 comprises 14 residues. Germline lookup yields CDR1 LNHDA and CDR2 SQIVND (reference sequence). The V and J ends lost 9 bases and 1 base respectively, with 14 bases between them.

V gene TRBV28 combines with J gene TRBJ2-1; 7 nucleotides line up with TRBD1. The CDR3 consists of 16 residues. Germline V gene lookup returns CDR1 MDHEN and CDR2 SYDVKM. Losses at the gene ends were 4 bases for V and 3 bases for J; bases not matched to a gene: 9. This CDR3 is CASSSDPGTVYNEQFF. The CDR3 DNA is TGTGCCAGCAGTTCCGATCCCGGGACAGTCTACAATGAGCAGTTCTTC.

The chain uses TRBV7-9 and TRBJ2-7; D is uncertain. The germline CDR1 and CDR2 sequences are SEHNR and FQNEAQ (reference sequence). The CDR3 sequence is 12 residues long. V lost 1 base and J lost 6, with 7 bases in between. The CDR3 DNA follows: TGTGCCAGCAGCTTAGAGACATCCGAGCAGTACTTC. Its protein is CASSLETSEQYF.

The chain couples TRBV5-6 to TRBJ2-3, with 11 bases that match TRBD2. The trim removed 4 bases at V and 3 bases at J, leaving 7 bases unmatched. CDR3 length: 16 residues. Per germline, CDR1 SGHDT and CDR2 YYEEEE. The CDR3 sequence is CASSRRTSGPTDTQYF. CDR3 DNA sequence: TGTGCCAGCAGCCGTAGGACTAGCGGGCCGACAGATACGCAGTATTTT.

The DNA of the CDR3 is TGTGCCAGCAGCCGGGACAGGGGGGACTCTGGGGCCAACGTCCTGACTTTC. Protein product: CASSRDRGDSGANVLTF. The chain links TRBV5-4 to TRBJ2-6; TRBD1 aligns across 11 bases. Germline-derived CDR1 and CDR2 are SGHNT and YYREEE (reference sequence). V lost 4 bases, J lost 0 bases, and 3 bases stayed unmatched. The CDR3 runs 17 residues. Combining the CDR3 with reference TRBV5-4 and TRBJ2-6 gives the whole variable domain ETGVTQSPTHLIKTRGQQVTLRCSSQSGHNTVSWYQQALGQGPQFIFQYYREEENGRGNFPPRFSGLQFPNYSSELNVNALELDDSALYLCASSRDRGDSGANVLTFGAGSRLTVL.

The V gene is TRBV9, the J gene TRBJ2-1, with a tentative D call TRBD2 (6 bases). Germline CDR1 SGDLS, CDR2 YYNGEE. V lost 2 bases and J 8 bases, leaving 20 bases between the germline ends. The CDR3 consists of 16 residues. The CDR3 reads CASSVRRTMTGDEQFF. In nucleotides, the CDR3 is TGTGCCAGCAGCGTCAGGAGGACTATGACGGGGGATGAGCAGTTCTTC.

The V gene is TRBV19, the J gene TRBJ2-1; D not resolved. This CDR3 is built from 12 residues. V was shortened by 3 bases and J by 6 bases, with 6 bases between the two germline ends. Germline-derived CDR1 and CDR2 are LNHDA and SQIVND (reference sequence). CDR3 nucleotide sequence: TGTGCCAGTAGTATCTGGGCCAATGAGCAGTTCTTC. Its translation: CASSIWANEQFF.

The gene calls are TRBV7-9 and TRBJ2-7; TRBD1 matches 10 bases. CDR1 SEHNR and CDR2 FQNEAQ come from the germline V gene (reference sequence). V dropped 5 bases and J dropped 2; count of bases not matched to a gene: 12. The CDR3 extends over 17 amino acids. The CDR3 sequence is CASSPPSGTGAPYEQYF. The CDR3, as DNA: TGTGCCAGCAGCCCCCCATCGGGGACAGGGGCCCCCTACGAGCAGTACTTC.

The rearrangement links TRBV5-4 to TRBJ2-1; 10 bases agree with TRBD1. Trimming took 3 bases from V and 2 from J; bases not matched to a gene: 2. From germline, CDR1 is SGHNT and CDR2 YYREEE (reference sequence). The CDR3 is made up of 15 amino acids. CDR3: CASSSGTGAYNEQFF. CDR3 nucleotide sequence: TGTGCCAGCAGCTCCGGGACAGGGGCCTACAATGAGCAGTTCTTC.